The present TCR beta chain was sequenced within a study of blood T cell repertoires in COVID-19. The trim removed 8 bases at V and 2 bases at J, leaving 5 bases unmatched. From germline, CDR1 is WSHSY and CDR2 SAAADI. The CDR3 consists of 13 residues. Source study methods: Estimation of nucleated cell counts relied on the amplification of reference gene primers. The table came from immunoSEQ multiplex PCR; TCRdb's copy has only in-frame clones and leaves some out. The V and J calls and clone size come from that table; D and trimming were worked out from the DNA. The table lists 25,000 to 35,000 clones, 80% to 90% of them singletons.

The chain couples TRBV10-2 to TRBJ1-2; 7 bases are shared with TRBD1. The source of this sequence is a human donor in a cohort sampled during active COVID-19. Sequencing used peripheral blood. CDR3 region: CASAGTANYGYTF. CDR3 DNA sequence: TGCGCCAGCGCCGGGACAGCGAACTATGGCTACACCTTC.